These T cell receptor beta chains were read from a single sample in a study of blood T cell repertoires in COVID-19. TCRdb keeps only in-frame clones here, not all; method: immunoSEQ multiplex PCR. Of some 400,000 clones detected, about 90% appear once; the ten largest clones hold around 9.3%. The sample comprised peripheral blood. The source of these receptors is a woman aged 25 to 39 with COVID-19, enrolled during active disease. CDR3s include the opening cysteine and the closing phenylalanine or tryptophan. The D gene is left open where the match is weak. Expanded clones are given a class, and other clones once, few, many or no size at all.

J: TRBJ2-7; V: TRBV4-3; size: .; D: TRBD2; CDR3: CASSAGTSFYEQYF; DNA: TGCGCCAGCAGCGCCGGGACTAGTTTCTACGAGCAGTACTTC
J: TRBJ1-1; V: TRBV10-2; size: once; D: TRBD1; CDR3: CASSEVGQGMTEAFF; DNA: TGCGCCAGCAGTGAGGTCGGACAGGGGATGACTGAAGCTTTCTTT
J: TRBJ1-1; V: TRBV10-3; size: .; D: TRBD1; CDR3: CAINRQGQGTEAFF; DNA: TGTGCCATCAACCGACAGGGTCAGGGTACTGAAGCTTTCTTT
J: TRBJ2-7; V: TRBV3-1/TRBV3-2; size: few; D: TRBD2; CDR3: CASSRKLAGYEQYF; DNA: TGTGCCAGCAGCCGAAAACTAGCGGGATACGAGCAGTACTTC
J: TRBJ1-2; V: TRBV28; size: .; D: TRBD1; CDR3: CATFSRAGDRGYGYTF; DNA: TGTGCCACCTTTTCCAGGGCGGGGGACAGGGGCTATGGCTACACCTTC
J: TRBJ2-3; V: TRBV14; size: .; D: .; CDR3: CASSARPSRTDTQYF; DNA: TGTGCCAGCAGCGCGAGGCCTAGCCGCACAGATACGCAGTATTTT
J: TRBJ2-3; V: TRBV5-1; size: .; D: TRBD2; CDR3: CASSPSLAGGNTDTQYF; DNA: TGCGCCAGCAGCCCCAGCCTAGCGGGAGGAAACACAGATACGCAGTATTTT
J: TRBJ2-3; V: TRBV15; size: .; D: .; CDR3: CATSRRQGTDTQYF; DNA: TGTGCCACCAGCAGAAGACAGGGCACAGATACGCAGTATTTT
J: TRBJ2-7; V: TRBV5-1; size: .; D: .; CDR3: CASSLDGSRTANYEQYF; DNA: TGCGCCAGCAGCTTGGATGGGTCCCGGACAGCTAACTACGAGCAGTACTTC
J: TRBJ2-3; V: TRBV6-4; size: few; D: .; CDR3: CASSDAGGTDTQYF; DNA: TGTGCCAGCAGTGACGCGGGCGGCACAGATACGCAGTATTTT
J: TRBJ1-1; V: TRBV15; size: .; D: TRBD1; CDR3: CATSRGQSNTEAFF; DNA: TGTGCCACCAGCAGGGGACAGTCAAACACTGAAGCTTTCTTT
J: TRBJ1-6; V: TRBV7-2; size: .; D: TRBD1; CDR3: CASSSRTGYNSPLHF; DNA: TGTGCCAGCAGCTCGAGGACAGGCTATAATTCACCCCTCCACTTT
J: TRBJ1-5; V: TRBV6-5; size: .; D: .; CDR3: CASSLGSNQPQHF; DNA: TGTGCCAGCAGTTTGGGGAGTAATCAGCCCCAGCATTTT
J: TRBJ2-7; V: TRBV7-8; size: .; D: .; CDR3: CASSFGGGYEQYF; DNA: TGTGCCAGCAGCTTCGGCGGCGGGTACGAGCAGTACTTC
J: TRBJ2-1; V: TRBV6-4; size: few; D: TRBD2; CDR3: CASSLTSGSGNEQFF; DNA: TGTGCCAGCAGCTTAACTAGCGGGAGTGGGAATGAGCAGTTCTTC
J: TRBJ2-5; V: TRBV11-2; size: .; D: .; CDR3: CASSLALETQYF; DNA: TGTGCCAGCAGCTTAGCCCTGGAGACCCAGTACTTC
J: TRBJ1-5; V: TRBV7-2; size: .; D: TRBD1; CDR3: CASSLSGTASNQPQHF; DNA: TGTGCCAGCAGTTTATCCGGGACAGCAAGCAATCAGCCCCAGCATTTT
J: TRBJ1-1; V: TRBV5-5; size: .; D: TRBD1; CDR3: CASSPGQANTEAFF; DNA: TGTGCCAGCAGCCCGGGACAGGCAAACACTGAAGCTTTCTTT
J: TRBJ2-2; V: TRBV11-3; size: .; D: .; CDR3: CASSSRSGSTGELFF; DNA: TGTGCCAGCAGCTCACGGAGCGGGTCCACCGGGGAGCTGTTTTTT
J: TRBJ2-1; V: TRBV24-1; size: .; D: .; CDR3: CATSDLRQGGLHEQFF; DNA: TGTGCCACCAGTGATTTGCGCCAGGGGGGCCTCCATGAGCAGTTCTTC
J: TRBJ1-5; V: TRBV5-6; size: .; D: .; CDR3: CASSFFYSNQPQHF; DNA: TGTGCCAGCAGCTTCTTTTATAGCAATCAGCCCCAGCATTTT
J: TRBJ2-3; V: TRBV11-3; size: .; D: TRBD1; CDR3: CASSPRQGATDTQYF; DNA: TGTGCCAGCAGCCCCCGACAGGGAGCGACAGATACGCAGTATTTT
J: TRBJ2-1; V: TRBV7-2; size: .; D: TRBD2; CDR3: CASSLEGTSGRGQFF; DNA: TGTGCCAGCAGCTTAGAGGGGACTAGCGGGAGGGGGCAGTTCTTC
J: TRBJ1-2; V: TRBV19; size: once; D: .; CDR3: CANKPGHQLYGYTF; DNA: TGTGCCAATAAGCCGGGACACCAACTCTATGGCTACACCTTC
J: TRBJ2-2; V: TRBV20-1; size: once; D: .; CDR3: CSASKLAPFNTGELFF; DNA: TGCAGTGCTAGTAAGCTAGCCCCTTTTAACACCGGGGAGCTGTTTTTT
J: TRBJ2-7; V: TRBV6-6; size: once; D: TRBD1; CDR3: CASSFLPDRAESRSGAGYEQYF; DNA: TGTGCCAGCAGCTTCCTCCCGGACAGGGCTGAATCGAGGAGCGGAGCAGGGTACGAGCAGTACTTC